These 6 T cell receptor beta chains were all obtained from the same sample, sequenced in a study of T cells after yellow fever vaccination. TCRdb processed the 5' RACE reads anew with MiXCR; each CDR3 protein has one entry. The table records fewer than 350,000 distinct CDR3 sequences, roughly 3.5% of them present only once. The sample here was PBMCs, taken on the day of the yellow fever booster vaccination. The receptors derive from a man between 18 and 29 years old who received the YFV17D yellow fever vaccine.

This clonotype was seen a few times. V and J are TRBV28 and TRBJ1-1; D is undetermined. The CDR3 covers 14 residues. The germline gives CDR1 MDHEN, CDR2 SYDVKM. The V gene lost 7 bases and the J gene lost 4 bases, with 16 bases spanning the gap. The CDR3 DNA follows: TGTGCCAGCACCGCCCGGCAGTGGGGCACTGAAGCTTTCTTT. This encodes CASTARQWGTEAFF.

This clonotype was recorded many times. The chain is built from TRBV7-8 and TRBJ2-3; possibly TRBD2 for D (5 bases). The germline V and J ends were trimmed by 11 bases and 5 bases, with 20 bases remaining between them. Germline V gene lookup returns CDR1 SGHVS and CDR2 FQNEAQ. CDR3 size: 14 residues. The CDR3 DNA follows: TGTGCCGGCAAGCTAGGGAGTTGGGGAGATACGCAGTATTTT. Its protein product is CAGKLGSWGDTQYF. Variable domain in full (rest from reference TRBV7-8 and TRBJ2-3): GAGVSQSPRYKVAKRGQDVALRCDPISGHVSLFWYQQALGQGPEFLTYFQNEAQLDKSGLPSDRFFAERPEGSVSTLKIQRTQQEDSAVYLCAGKLGSWGDTQYFGPGTRLTVL.

V and J are TRBV5-4 and TRBJ1-2; weak D call: TRBD1 (6 bases). V lost 5 bases, J lost 8 bases, and 16 bases lay in between. CDR3 size: 13 residues. CDR1 is SGHNT and CDR2 is YYREEE in the germline V gene (reference sequence). CDR3 DNA sequence: TGTGCCAGCAGTACTTATGGACAGCGGGGCTACACCTTC. Protein sequence: CASSTYGQRGYTF. The full variable domain, completed using reference TRBV5-4 and TRBJ1-2, is ETGVTQSPTHLIKTRGQQVTLRCSSQSGHNTVSWYQQALGQGPQFIFQYYREEENGRGNFPPRFSGLQFPNYSSELNVNALELDDSALYLCASSTYGQRGYTFGSGTRLTVV.

This sequence joins TRBV20-1 and TRBJ2-1; D is unresolved. The CDR3 has 12 amino acids. V gave up 0 bases and J gave up 7 bases, with 7 bases separating them. In germline, CDR1 is DFQATT, CDR2 SNEGSKA (reference sequence). The CDR3 protein is CSARDVGNEQFF. CDR3 coding DNA: TGCAGTGCTAGAGACGTAGGGAATGAGCAGTTCTTC.

This clonotype was observed many times. This chain joins TRBV6-1 and TRBJ2-1, with 10 bases matching TRBD1. CDR3 size: 16 residues. J was trimmed by 10 bases and V by 4 bases; bases with no gene match: 13. Germline V gene data show CDR1 as MNHNS and CDR2 as SASEGT. In DNA, the CDR3 is TGTGCCAGCAGTGGGAAACCGGGACAGGGGTCGGTGGAGCAGTTCTTC. Its protein product is CASSGKPGQGSVEQFF.

CDR3 sequence: CASSLIASPLHF. As DNA, the CDR3 is TGTGCCAGCAGCTTAATCGCTTCACCCCTCCACTTT. J is TRBJ1-6 and V is TRBV7-2; D remains unclear. This CDR3 is built from 12 residues. V shed 2 bases and J shed 9 bases, with 5 bases lying between them. Germline-derived CDR1 and CDR2 are SGHTA and FQGNSA. The variable domain in full, with the rest retrieved from reference TRBV7-2 and TRBJ1-6, is GAGVSQSPSNKVTEKGKDVELRCDPISGHTALYWYRQSLGQGLEFLIYFQGNSAPDKSGLPSDRFSAERTGGSVSTLTIQRTQQEDSAVYLCASSLIASPLHFGNGTRLTVT.